This T cell receptor beta chain was recorded in a study of CD8+CD57+ T cells in acquired aplastic anemia. Study outcomes and limitations: Under 35 was the count of CD8+ CDR3 sequences that patients shared with controls.

TCR beta VDJ and CDR3 were profiled, and genomic DNA was the template. TCRdb processed the reads anew with MiXCR; each CDR3 protein has one entry. The data contain 250,000 to 300,000 distinct CDR3 sequences, 56% of them singletons. Trimming removed 10 bases at V and 6 bases at J, with 15 bases between. This CDR3 is 12 amino acids long. From germline, CDR1 is LNHDA and CDR2 SQIVND (reference sequence). Of note for this clonotype: The antigen is unknown.

V and J are TRBV19 and TRBJ1-2, with D possibly being TRBD1 (5 bases). Sequencing was done on a sample of sorted CD4+, CD8+, or CD8+CD57+ T cells (not recorded which) from PBMCs. The receptor's source is a human donor with severe aplastic anemia or a healthy control (not recorded which). The CDR3 region has the DNA TGTGCCACCAACTCAAGGGGCCATGGCTACACCTTC. Encoded protein: CATNSRGHGYTF.